These T cell receptor beta chains were read from a single sample in a study of beta chain features in type 1 diabetes. Sequenced by immunoSEQ multiplex PCR; TCRdb stores in-frame clones only, minus some. The table has about 160,000 clones, roughly 63% seen once; the top ten hold roughly 0.089%. Sample: naive CD4+ T cells from blood. These receptors came from a man aged 25 to 40 with type 1 diabetes. Each CDR3 is given with its conserved first and last residue. A D gene is named only where the DNA matches it firmly. Part of the rows lack a size; the others show once, few, many or a class for expanded clones.

d_call	clone_size	v_call	cdr3_length	j_call	cdr3_aa	cdr3_nt
TRBD1	-	TRBV5-1	15	TRBJ2-7	CASSLLMGQVYEQYF	TGCGCCAGCAGCTTGCTAATGGGACAGGTCTACGAGCAGTACTTC
-	-	TRBV10-3	12	TRBJ2-5	CAISEAQETQYF	TGTGCCATCAGTGAAGCTCAAGAGACCCAGTACTTC
-	-	TRBV30	12	TRBJ2-3	CAWSSLGDTQYF	TGTGCCTGGAGTTCGCTAGGCGATACGCAGTATTTT
TRBD1	-	TRBV28	16	TRBJ2-7	CASSSQGQASTYEQYF	TGTGCCAGCAGTTCCCAAGGACAGGCCTCTACCTACGAGCAGTACTTC
TRBD1	few	TRBV29-1	13	TRBJ2-3	CSVGTGSTDTQYF	TGCAGCGTCGGGACAGGGAGCACAGATACGCAGTATTTT
TRBD1	few	TRBV5-1	14	TRBJ2-3	CASSLVTGADTQYF	TGCGCCAGCAGCTTGGTAACAGGGGCTGATACGCAGTATTTT
TRBD1	-	TRBV7-2	15	TRBJ2-1	CASSYRDSHYNEQFF	TGTGCCAGCAGCTACCGGGACAGCCACTACAATGAGCAGTTCTTC
-	-	TRBV7-9	16	TRBJ2-7	CASSLAHPRRPYEQYF	TGTGCCAGCAGCTTAGCGCATCCTCGACGGCCCTACGAGCAGTACTTC
TRBD2	-	TRBV4-3	19	TRBJ2-6	CASSQENSGGRSGANVLTF	TGCGCCAGCAGCCAAGAAAATAGCGGGGGCCGGTCTGGGGCCAACGTCCTGACTTTC
TRBD1	few	TRBV29-1	11	TRBJ1-2	CSAWTGYGYTF	TGCAGCGCCTGGACAGGGTATGGCTACACCTTC
-	-	TRBV2	12	TRBJ2-7	CACRDIGYEQYF	TGTGCCTGCCGGGACATCGGCTACGAGCAGTACTTC
-	-	TRBV5-1	12	TRBJ2-1	CASSLTGNEQFF	TGCGCCAGCAGCTTGACTGGTAATGAGCAGTTCTTC
-	-	TRBV29-1	12	TRBJ1-1	CSVEVGNTEAFF	TGCAGCGTTGAAGTGGGGAACACTGAAGCTTTCTTT
TRBD2	-	TRBV30	17	TRBJ2-3	CAWSAQLDSGGAYTQYF	TGTGCCTGGAGTGCGCAACTCGACAGCGGGGGGGCCTATACGCAGTATTTT
-	-	TRBV18	13	TRBJ2-5	CASSPPGEETQYF	TGTGCCAGCTCACCACCGGGGGAAGAGACCCAGTACTTC
TRBD1	-	TRBV7-2	17	TRBJ2-6	CASSLWDRGSGANVLTF	TGTGCCAGCAGCTTGTGGGACAGGGGATCCGGGGCCAACGTCCTGACTTTC
TRBD1	-	TRBV5-1	14	TRBJ2-4	CASSFAGTENIQYF	TGCGCCAGCAGCTTTGCCGGGACAGAAAACATTCAGTACTTC
-	-	TRBV29-1	12	TRBJ2-3	CSVTNPGDTQYF	TGCAGCGTCACCAACCCGGGGGATACGCAGTATTTT
-	-	TRBV30	13	TRBJ1-2	CAASPGQTNGYTF	TGTGCCGCAAGCCCGGGACAAACGAATGGCTACACCTTC
TRBD1	-	TRBV2	16	TRBJ2-7	CASSLPTRDRGREQYF	TGTGCCAGCAGTCTTCCTACCCGGGACAGGGGGCGAGAGCAGTACTTC
-	few	TRBV6-1	15	TRBJ2-1	CASKIDGSSYNEQFF	TGTGCCAGCAAGATCGACGGAAGCTCCTACAATGAGCAGTTCTTC
-	-	TRBV4-3	16	TRBJ2-3	CASSQEMSGGTDTQYF	TGCGCCAGCAGCCAAGAAATGTCAGGGGGCACAGATACGCAGTATTTT
TRBD2	-	TRBV7-2	16	TRBJ2-3	CASSTPPGGPSDTQYF	TGTGCCAGCAGCACGCCTCCGGGGGGGCCATCAGATACGCAGTATTTT
-	-	TRBV9	14	TRBJ2-3	CASSVQYGADTQYF	TGTGCCAGCAGCGTACAGTATGGGGCAGATACGCAGTATTTT
-	-	TRBV29-1	13	TRBJ2-7	CSVDGQNPYEQYF	TGCAGCGTTGACGGTCAAAATCCCTACGAGCAGTACTTC
-	-	TRBV7-9	13	TRBJ2-5	CASSLNRQETQYF	TGTGCCAGCAGCTTAAACCGCCAAGAGACCCAGTACTTC
TRBD1	few	TRBV30	13	TRBJ1-5	CAWSTGGDQPQHF	TGTGCCTGGAGTACAGGGGGGGATCAGCCCCAGCATTTT
-	-	TRBV7-9	13	TRBJ2-1	CASSRLAYNEQFF	TGTGCCAGCAGCAGGCTAGCCTACAATGAGCAGTTCTTC
TRBD2	-	TRBV5-4	14	TRBJ2-7	CASSEGTSSYEQYF	TGTGCCAGCAGCGAAGGGACTAGTTCATACGAGCAGTACTTC
-	few	TRBV11-2	13	TRBJ2-3	CASSSSNADTQYF	TGTGCCAGCAGCTCCTCGAACGCAGATACGCAGTATTTT
-	-	TRBV14	15	TRBJ2-5	CASSQAGLPGETQYF	TGTGCCAGCAGCCAAGCTGGCCTACCCGGGGAGACCCAGTACTTC
TRBD1	-	TRBV4-3	19	TRBJ1-1	CASSQDLRGRGATNTEAFF	TGCGCCAGCAGCCAAGATTTGCGCGGCAGGGGGGCGACGAACACTGAAGCTTTCTTT
-	-	TRBV7-9	15	TRBJ2-7	CASSFENVRSYEQYF	TGTGCCAGCAGCTTCGAGAACGTCCGCTCCTACGAGCAGTACTTC
-	-	TRBV4-3	15	TRBJ1-2	CASSQDGSPYYGYTF	TGCGCCAGCAGCCAAGATGGATCCCCCTACTATGGCTACACCTTC
-	-	TRBV7-6	14	TRBJ2-4	CASSLLGNGNIQYF	TGTGCCAGCAGCTTATTGGGGAATGGAAACATTCAGTACTTC
TRBD2	few	TRBV7-2	12	TRBJ2-3	CASTAGADTQYF	TGTGCCAGCACGGCGGGGGCAGATACGCAGTATTTT
-	-	TRBV29-1	15	TRBJ1-2	CSALGAQDLNYGYTF	TGCAGCGCCCTAGGGGCACAGGACCTTAACTATGGCTACACCTTC
-	-	TRBV7-2	13	TRBJ1-2	CASSLERAGGYTF	TGTGCCAGCAGCTTAGAGAGGGCCGGAGGCTACACCTTC
TRBD1	few	TRBV4-3	16	TRBJ2-1	CASSQVIGQGIGEQFF	TGCGCCAGCAGCCAAGTTATCGGACAGGGAATTGGGGAGCAGTTCTTC
-	-	TRBV27	14	TRBJ2-1	CASNRDESYNEQFF	TGTGCCAGCAACCGGGACGAGTCCTACAATGAGCAGTTCTTC
TRBD1	-	TRBV10-3	13	TRBJ1-1	CAISSQGATEAFF	TGTGCCATCAGTTCCCAGGGGGCCACTGAAGCTTTCTTT
-	-	TRBV7-9	14	TRBJ2-3	CASSLQGGEDTQYF	TGTGCCAGCAGCTTACAGGGCGGAGAGGATACGCAGTATTTT
-	-	TRBV29-1	14	TRBJ2-1	CSAPKQTLLNEQFF	TGCAGCGCTCCCAAACAGACCCTCCTTAATGAGCAGTTCTTC
-	few	TRBV10-3	14	TRBJ2-3	CAISEFDTKDTQYF	TGTGCCATCAGTGAATTTGACACCAAAGATACGCAGTATTTT
-	-	TRBV29-1	12	TRBJ1-2	CSVEVQLYGYTF	TGCAGCGTTGAAGTCCAGCTCTATGGCTACACCTTC
-	-	TRBV5-1	12	TRBJ1-1	CASSLETTEAFF	TGCGCCAGCAGCTTGGAAACCACTGAAGCTTTCTTT
-	-	TRBV9	12	TRBJ1-2	CASSVAGYGYTF	TGTGCCAGCAGCGTAGCGGGTTATGGCTACACCTTC
-	few	TRBV29-1	11	TRBJ2-3	CSVASTDLQYF	TGCAGCGTGGCAAGTACAGACTTACAGTATTTT
-	-	TRBV30	14	TRBJ2-3	CAWATGPQGDTQYF	TGTGCCTGGGCGACAGGACCACAGGGAGATACGCAGTATTTT
TRBD1	-	TRBV6-1	15	TRBJ1-1	CASKPEGQKNTEAFF	TGTGCCAGCAAGCCCGAGGGACAGAAGAACACTGAAGCTTTCTTT
-	few	TRBV6-6	11	TRBJ2-7	CASKNSYEQYF	TGTGCCAGCAAAAACAGCTACGAGCAGTACTTC
-	-	TRBV6-6	14	TRBJ1-5	CASNREGVNQPQHF	TGTGCCAGCAATCGAGAGGGGGTGAATCAGCCCCAGCATTTT
-	-	TRBV9	14	TRBJ1-2	CASSPSVREYGYTF	TGTGCCAGCAGCCCGTCGGTCAGGGAGTATGGCTACACCTTC
-	few	TRBV30	13	TRBJ2-3	CAWSGFRTDTQYF	TGTGCCTGGAGTGGCTTTAGAACAGATACGCAGTATTTT
-	-	TRBV2	16	TRBJ2-7	CASRRLGQGKGDEQYF	TGTGCCAGCAGACGCTTAGGGCAGGGGAAGGGGGACGAGCAGTACTTC